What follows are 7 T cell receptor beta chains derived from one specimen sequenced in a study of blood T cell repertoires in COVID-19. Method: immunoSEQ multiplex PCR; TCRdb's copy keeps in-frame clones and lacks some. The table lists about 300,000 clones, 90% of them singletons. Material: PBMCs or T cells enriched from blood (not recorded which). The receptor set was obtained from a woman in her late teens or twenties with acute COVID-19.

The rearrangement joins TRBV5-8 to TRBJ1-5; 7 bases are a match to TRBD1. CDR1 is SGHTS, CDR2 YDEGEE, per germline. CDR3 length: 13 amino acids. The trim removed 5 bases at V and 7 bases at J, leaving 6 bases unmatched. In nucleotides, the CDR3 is TGTGCCAGCAGTCAAGGGGGCGGGCAGCCCCAGCATTTT. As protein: CASSQGGGQPQHF.

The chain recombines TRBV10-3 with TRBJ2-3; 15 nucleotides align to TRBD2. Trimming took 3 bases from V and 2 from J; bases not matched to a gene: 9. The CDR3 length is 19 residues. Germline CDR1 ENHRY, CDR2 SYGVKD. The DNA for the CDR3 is TGTGCCATCAGTGAACAAAAGGGACTAGCGGGAGGTCCCACAGATACGCAGTATTTT. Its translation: CAISEQKGLAGGPTDTQYF.

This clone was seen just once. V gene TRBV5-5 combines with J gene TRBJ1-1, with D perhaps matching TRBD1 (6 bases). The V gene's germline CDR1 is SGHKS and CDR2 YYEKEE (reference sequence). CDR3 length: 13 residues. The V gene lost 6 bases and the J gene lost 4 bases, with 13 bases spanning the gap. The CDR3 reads CASNGGAFTEAFF. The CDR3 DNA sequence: TGTGCCAGCAATGGGGGGGCTTTCACTGAAGCTTTCTTT. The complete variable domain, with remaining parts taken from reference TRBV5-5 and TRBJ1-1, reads DAGVTQSPTHLIKTRGQQVTLRCSPISGHKSVSWYQQVLGQGPQFIFQYYEKEERGRGNFPDRFSARQFPNYSSELNVNALLLGDSALYLCASNGGAFTEAFFGQGTRLTVV.

CDR3 in amino acids: CSVEDPDRGSYNEQFF. CDR3 DNA sequence: TGCAGCGTTGAAGATCCGGACAGGGGCTCCTACAATGAGCAGTTCTTC. The chain has TRBV29-1 and TRBJ2-1, with 9 bases matching TRBD1. The CDR3 has 16 residues. CDR1 and CDR2 (germline): SQVTM, ANQGSEA. Losses at the gene ends were 0 bases for V and 0 bases for J; bases not matched to a gene: 3.

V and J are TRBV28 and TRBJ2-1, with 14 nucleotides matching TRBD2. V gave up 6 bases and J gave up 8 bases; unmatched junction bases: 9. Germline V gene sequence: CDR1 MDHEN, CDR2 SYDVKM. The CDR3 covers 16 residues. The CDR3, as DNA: TGTGCCAGCAGGGGCGTTGGGACTAGCGGGAGCGATGAGCAGTTCTTC. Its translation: CASRGVGTSGSDEQFF. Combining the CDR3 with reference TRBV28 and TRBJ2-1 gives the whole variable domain DVKVTQSSRYLVKRTGEKVFLECVQDMDHENMFWYRQDPGLGLRLIYFSYDVKMKEKGDIPEGYSVSREKKERFSLILESASTNQTSMYLCASRGVGTSGSDEQFFGPGTRLTVL.

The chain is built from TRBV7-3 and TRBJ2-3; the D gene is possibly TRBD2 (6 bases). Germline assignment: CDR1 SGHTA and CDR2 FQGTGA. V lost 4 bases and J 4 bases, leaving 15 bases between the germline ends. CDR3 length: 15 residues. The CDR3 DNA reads TGTGCCAGCAGCTCGACTAGTGTCCGGGCAGATACGCAGTATTTT. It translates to CASSSTSVRADTQYF.

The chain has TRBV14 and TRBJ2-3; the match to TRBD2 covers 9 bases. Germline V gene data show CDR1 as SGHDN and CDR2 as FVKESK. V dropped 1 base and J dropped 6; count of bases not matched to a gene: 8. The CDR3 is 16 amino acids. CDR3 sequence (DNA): TGTGCCAGCAGCCAAGGGCGCGGGAGGGCCTGGGATACGCAGTATTTT. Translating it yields CASSQGRGRAWDTQYF.